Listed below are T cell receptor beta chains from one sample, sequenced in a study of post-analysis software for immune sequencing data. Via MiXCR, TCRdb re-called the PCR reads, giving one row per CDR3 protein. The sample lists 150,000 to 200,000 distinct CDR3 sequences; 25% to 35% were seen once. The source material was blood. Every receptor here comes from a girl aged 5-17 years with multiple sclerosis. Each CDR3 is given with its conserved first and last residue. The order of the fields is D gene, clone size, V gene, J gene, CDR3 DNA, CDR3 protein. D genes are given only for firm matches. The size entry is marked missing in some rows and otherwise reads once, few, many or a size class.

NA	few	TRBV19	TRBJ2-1	TGTGCCAGTAGTTCGCAGGGGGGAGATACCGACAATGAGCAGTTCTTC	CASSSQGGDTDNEQFF
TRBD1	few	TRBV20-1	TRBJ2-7	TGCAGTGCTAGGGTACAGGGGCCGAGCGCTTACGAGCAGTACTTC	CSARVQGPSAYEQYF
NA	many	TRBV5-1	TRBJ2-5	TGCGCCAGCAGCTTGGTTCCGGAAGAGACCCAGTACTTC	CASSLVPEETQYF
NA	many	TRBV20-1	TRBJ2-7	TGCAGTGCTTGGAGGCAGGACTACTACGAGCAGTACTTC	CSAWRQDYYEQYF
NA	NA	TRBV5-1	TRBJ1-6	TGCGCCAGCAGCTGGATGGGCCGCGTGGGAGATTCACCCCTCCACTTT	CASSWMGRVGDSPLHF
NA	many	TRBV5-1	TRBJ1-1	TGCGCCAGCAGCTTGGGATTGGGCGGGCTCGCGAACACTGAAGCTTTCTTT	CASSLGLGGLANTEAFF
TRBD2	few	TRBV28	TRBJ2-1	TGTGCCAGCACTCTAGCGGGGAGCAATGAGCAGTTCTTC	CASTLAGSNEQFF
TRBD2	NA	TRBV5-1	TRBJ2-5	TGCGCCAGCAGCTCGACTAGCGGGGAGGAGACCCAGTACTTC	CASSSTSGEETQYF
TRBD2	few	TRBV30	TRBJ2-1	TGTGCCTCCTCGGGAGCGGGAGGGCCCAATGAGCAGTTCTTC	CASSGAGGPNEQFF
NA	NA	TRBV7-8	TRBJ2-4	TGTGCCAGCAGCGGGTTAGCCAAAAACATTCAGTACTTC	CASSGLAKNIQYF
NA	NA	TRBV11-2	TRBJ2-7	TGTGCCTGCAGCTTAGGTCTAGCGAGCGCGAATGAGCAGTACTTC	CACSLGLASANEQYF
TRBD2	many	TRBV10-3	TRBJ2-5	TGTGCCTCCGGGGGGATTCAAGAGACCCAGTACTTC	CASGGIQETQYF
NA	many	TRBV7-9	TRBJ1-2	TGTGCCAGCAGCCCCCAAGGGGGATTGGACTATGGCTACACCTTC	CASSPQGGLDYGYTF
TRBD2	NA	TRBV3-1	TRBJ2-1	TGTGCCAGCAGCCAAGATACCGGGAGGAAATACAGCGATGAGCAGTTCTTC	CASSQDTGRKYSDEQFF
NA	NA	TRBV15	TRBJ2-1	TGTGCCACCAGCAGAGAACCCCAGGTAGCTTCGTTCTTC	CATSREPQVASFF
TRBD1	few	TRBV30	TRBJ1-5	TGTGCCTGGAGTCAGGGGGCTCATCAGCCCCAGCATTTT	CAWSQGAHQPQHF
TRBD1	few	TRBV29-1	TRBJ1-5	TGCAGCGCCGAGGGTGGAGGGGGCCATTCGTCCAATCAGCCCCAGCATTTT	CSAEGGGGHSSNQPQHF
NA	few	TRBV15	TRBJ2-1	TGTGCCACCGGAGGGTTAGGGGAGCAGTTCTTC	CATGGLGEQFF
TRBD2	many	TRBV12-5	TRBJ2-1	TGCGCTAGTGGTGAGATGCTAGCGGGTCCTCCTTCCTACAATGAGCAGTTCTTC	CASGEMLAGPPSYNEQFF
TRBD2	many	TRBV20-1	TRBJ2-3	TGCAGTGCTAAGACTAGCGTCCCAGATACGCAGTATTTT	CSAKTSVPDTQYF
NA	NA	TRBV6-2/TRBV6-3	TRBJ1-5	TGTGCCAACAGTGAAGTTTGGGACAATCAGCCCCAGCATTTT	CANSEVWDNQPQHF
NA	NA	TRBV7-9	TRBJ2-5	TGTGCCAGCCGCCTAAATGGGGGTGAGACCCAGTACTTC	CASRLNGGETQYF
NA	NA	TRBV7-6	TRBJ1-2	TGTGCCGGCATCGCCCCTTGGAGGACCTCTAACTATGGCTACACCTTC	CAGIAPWRTSNYGYTF
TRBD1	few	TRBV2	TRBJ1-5	TGTGCCAGCAGTAGACAGGGAGGTCAGCCCCAGCATTTT	CASSRQGGQPQHF
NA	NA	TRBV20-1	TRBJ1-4	TGCAGTGCTAGTCGACAGGTCGGAGAAAAACTGTTTTTT	CSASRQVGEKLFF
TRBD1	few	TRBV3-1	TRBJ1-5	TGTGCCAGCAGCCAATTTGGGACAGGAGGTCAGCCCCAGCATTTT	CASSQFGTGGQPQHF
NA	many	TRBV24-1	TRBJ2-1	TGTGCCACCAGTGATTGGACCACCGGGCACAATGAGCAGTTCTTC	CATSDWTTGHNEQFF
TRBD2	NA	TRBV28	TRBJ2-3	TGTGCCTGCAGTTTATCGACTAGCGGGAGCAAAGATACGCAGTATTTT	CACSLSTSGSKDTQYF